The 10 T cell receptor beta chains below were found in one sample sequenced in a study of shared clonotypes between healthy human individuals (dated by TCRdb to the early 2020s). Receptors were amplified or captured by the immunoSEQ multiplex PCR assay. TCRdb holds this immuneACCESS table with in-frame rearrangements only. Some clones are missing; in checked studies, unresolved V genes explain under half, and the rest has no known cause. Within this sample are 2 million to 3 million clones, with roughly 93% of them counted one time only. 0.35% to 0.45% of the sample goes to the ten largest clones. What was sequenced was naive CD4+ T cells from PBMCs. The cell subset or site label, read with the paper, signifies: CD45RA+ positively selected. Receptors originate from a man between 18 and 35 years old in good health. Some clones in this sample may be carry-over from other donors' samples.

The chain combines TRBV2 with TRBJ2-1; 7 bases line up with TRBD2. Germline assignment: CDR1 SNHLY and CDR2 FYNNEI. The CDR3 contains 14 residues. J lost 3 bases, V lost 8 bases, and 7 bases had no gene match. The CDR3 sequence: CASCEASGYNEQFF. Written as DNA, the CDR3 is TGTGCCAGCTGCGAGGCTAGCGGCTACAATGAGCAGTTCTTC.

The chain couples TRBV5-1 to TRBJ1-4; D is ambiguous. Between the trimmed V and J ends, which lost 0 bases and 0 bases, there was a span of 9 bases. Germline V CDR1 and CDR2: SGHRS, YFSETQ. The CDR3 has 16 residues. The CDR3 sequence is CASSLDPFATNEKLFF. CDR3 coding DNA: TGCGCCAGCAGCTTGGATCCCTTCGCAACTAATGAAAAACTGTTTTTT.

The chain uses TRBV10-3 and TRBJ2-7; D is possibly TRBD1 or TRBD2 (5 bases each). From germline, CDR1 is ENHRY and CDR2 SYGVKD. This CDR3 contains 14 residues. V lost 4 bases, J lost 3 bases, and 13 bases lay in between. The CDR3 sequence: CAISVGGVDYEQYF. The CDR3 DNA reads as TGTGCCATCAGTGTTGGGGGTGTTGACTACGAGCAGTACTTC.

This chain uses TRBV29-1 with TRBJ1-4; the D gene is possibly TRBD1 (5 bases). Between the trimmed V and J ends, which lost 7 bases and 5 bases, there was a span of 11 bases. Germline V gene data show CDR1 as SQVTM and CDR2 as ANQGSEA. CDR3 length: 12 residues. CDR3: CSGGRQNEKLFF. CDR3 bases: TGCAGCGGGGGGAGGCAGAATGAAAAACTGTTTTTT.

The J gene is TRBJ1-4, the V gene TRBV7-9; 7 bases are shared with TRBD1. Germline V gene sequence: CDR1 SEHNR, CDR2 FQNEAQ (reference sequence). J lost 7 bases, V lost 5 bases, and 7 bases had no gene match. The CDR3 loop spans 14 amino acids. In nucleotides, the CDR3 is TGTGCCAGCAGCCCGGGACAGTCAGTTGAAAAACTGTTTTTT. Amino acid sequence: CASSPGQSVEKLFF.

This chain connects TRBV9 to TRBJ1-6; D remains unclear. The CDR3 has 14 amino acids. With 0 bases removed from V and 12 bases from J, the gap between germline ends came to 13 bases. Germline CDR1 reads SGDLS; CDR2 reads YYNGEE. The CDR3 is CASSVDPLRRPLHF. The CDR3 bases are TGTGCCAGCAGCGTAGACCCGTTACGCCGACCCCTCCACTTT.

The chain recombines TRBV4-3 with TRBJ2-7, with TRBD2 identical over 8 bases. This CDR3 spans 17 amino acids. The V and J ends lost 6 bases and 1 base, in that order; junction bases with no gene match: 14. The germline CDR1 and CDR2 sequences are LGHNA and YSLEER. The CDR3 region has the DNA TGCGCCAGCAGTTTGAGGGTCCTAGCGGGCTCGTCCTACGAGCAGTACTTC. Its translation: CASSLRVLAGSSYEQYF.

Here the CDR3 DNA reads TGTGCCAGCATGTATTTGGGCCCCCAAATGAACACTGAAGCTTTCTTT. This encodes CASMYLGPQMNTEAFF. The rearrangement joins TRBV28 to TRBJ1-1; D unresolved. Trimming shortened V by 7 bases and J by 0 bases, and 18 bases separated the two germline ends. CDR3 length equals 16 residues. Looked up from germline, CDR1 is MDHEN and CDR2 is SYDVKM.

This chain links TRBV27 with TRBJ2-7; tentative D call: TRBD2 (7 bases). Germline V lookup: CDR1 MNHEY, CDR2 SMNVEV (reference sequence). The CDR3 spans 15 residues. V lost 5 bases and J 2 bases, leaving 16 bases between the germline ends. The CDR3 nucleotides read TGTGCCAGCAGTCTTTATCCGGGGGGCCCCTACGAGCAGTACTTC. Translating gives CASSLYPGGPYEQYF.

This rearrangement joins TRBV18 to TRBJ2-3; no clear D. Germline-derived CDR1 and CDR2 are KGHSH and LQKENI. Trimming cost V 3 bases and J 1 base, with 11 bases left between them. There are 15 residues in the CDR3. The chain's CDR3 is CASSPLPAGTDTQYF. The CDR3 DNA sequence: TGTGCCAGCTCACCCTTACCAGCTGGCACAGATACGCAGTATTTT.